The sequence of this T cell receptor beta chain was determined in a study of CD8 T cells in ankylosing spondylitis (TCRdb year 2017). Background on the whole study: The study set out to find disease-linked TCR variants by profiling T cell receptor beta repertoires in ankylosing spondylitis patients and healthy donors. In total, the full study cohort was made up of 108 healthy donors and approximately 24 ankylosing spondylitis patients. Peripheral blood was sampled, and synovial fluid was additionally collected from ankylosing spondylitis patients. What the research found in general, with its limitations: The disease-linked clones were reported as significantly enriched in matched synovial fluid samples from ankylosing spondylitis patients. Blood from ankylosing spondylitis patients appeared to be characterized by a TCR beta motif made up of under ten highly homologous amino acid variants. Some TCR beta motif variants had previously been reported in synovial fluid and blood of reactive arthritis patients, which suggested common disease-initiation mechanisms. The disease-linked clones showed a CD8+ phenotype and occurred at relatively low frequencies in peripheral blood.

This clonotype was observed at least ten times. Its antigen is unknown. The sample holds no much larger clone one base away, and base qualities are not on file. The reads were generated on an Illumina HiSeq 2500. Quantitative 5'-RACE with molecular barcodes was the method used to prepare the TCR beta libraries. In the source study's methods: Disease-linked TCR variants were identified with a new computational method built on a probabilistic model of VDJ rearrangement. TCRdb reprocessing: public reads trimmed at Q25 with fastp, clones called with MiXCR, in-frame beta chains kept. Duplicate CDR3 protein sequences are folded into a single record with the most common DNA and genes. TCRdb, rather than the study authors, made the V and J calls. This sample lists 200,000 to 300,000 distinct CDR3 sequences; approximately 8% were detected once. The ten largest clones represent more than 4.5% of the sample. From the cysteine through the phenylalanine, the CDR3 covers 11 amino acids. CDR3 DNA is the only sequence kept; it has 33 bases, read in frame from the first base. Sequences MGHDK (CDR1) and SYGVNS (CDR2) are obtained from the germline V gene. Trimming takes 11 bases from V and 3 bases from J, and the germline ends sit 11 bases apart.

The sequenced material came from blood, either unsorted or a sorted T cell fraction (not recorded which). The chain employs TRBV25-1 and TRBJ2-7; the D gene is perhaps TRBD2, from 6 matching bases. This receptor was obtained from a female donor with ankylosing spondylitis or in good health (not recorded which). Read as DNA, the sequence is TGTGCCTCCCGGGAGAGCTACGAGCAGTACTTC. This codes for CASRESYEQYF.